The TCR beta chain described here comes from a study of T cell responses to AZD1222 COVID-19 vaccine. Germline V lookup: CDR1 MNHEY, CDR2 SMNVEV (reference sequence). V was trimmed by 2 bases and J by 2 bases, leaving 9 bases between them. This CDR3 region has 14 residues. Data came from immunoSEQ multiplex PCR; TCRdb stores just in-frame clones and leaves some out. The sample yields 130,000 to 150,000 clones, 75% to 95% seen once. The V and J genes are TRBV27 and TRBJ1-1; D unresolved. The material was peripheral blood, obtained on day 0 of AZD1222 vaccination. This clonotype originated in an adult in good health. The CDR3 DNA reads as TGTGCCAGCAGTTTACGGACCCTAAACACTGAAGCTTTCTTT. It specifies CASSLRTLNTEAFF.